This T cell receptor (beta chain) was documented in a study of memory CD4+ T cells and cytomegalovirus serostatus. This clone was seen more than once but under ten times. Single viable CD3+CD4+CD8-CD45RO+ cells were sorted as the memory CD4+ T cells. Clones were read by immunoSEQ multiplex PCR, and TCRdb kept only the in-frame ones, dropping some. The sample lists almost 55,000 clones; around 76% were seen once. This receptor was taken from an adult in good health and CMV-seronegative. The material sequenced was memory CD4+ T cells from blood.

CDR3 coding DNA: TGTGCCAGCAGCTTGTTCGACGGGGTTCGAGGACAGCAGTTCTTC. The encoded protein is CASSLFDGVRGQQFF. The rearrangement links TRBV5-5 to TRBJ2-1, with D perhaps matching TRBD2 (5 bases). The germline V gene encodes CDR1 SGHKS and CDR2 YYEKEE (reference sequence). The CDR3 is 15 residues long. Trimming pared 1 base from V and 11 bases from J, leaving 19 bases between.